This T cell receptor beta chain was sequenced for a study of human T cells and chemical hapten exposure. Study-wide points: Expanded TCRs created a significantly greater count of big CDR3 similarity clusters than controls did.

This clonotype was seen only a few times. Its antigen is unidentified. From the RACE reads, TCRdb called clonotypes with MiXCR, one entry per CDR3 protein. The profile shows roughly 200,000 distinct CDR3 sequences, 20% to 25% of them singletons. Deletions cut 5 bases from V and 8 bases from J, with 24 bases between. The germline CDR1 and CDR2 sequences are DFQATT and SNEGSKA (reference sequence). The CDR3 totals 15 residues. Described time point: patch test 1, 2 weeks after DPC sensitization. The treatment here: therapeutic diphenylcyclopropenone sensitization with weekly scalp DPC. The sample in question was whole blood, obtained in connection with sensitization to the hapten diphenylcyclopropenone (DPC). The V call is TRBV20-1, the J call TRBJ1-2, with D possibly matching TRBD1 (5 bases). The source is a woman between 45 and 60 years old with alopecia areata. Some clones in this sample may be carry-over from other donors' samples. The CDR3 DNA sequence: TGCAGTGCTCGTTCCCCTGCAGGGCAAGCGGGAGGCTACACCTTC. Translation: CSARSPAGQAGGYTF.